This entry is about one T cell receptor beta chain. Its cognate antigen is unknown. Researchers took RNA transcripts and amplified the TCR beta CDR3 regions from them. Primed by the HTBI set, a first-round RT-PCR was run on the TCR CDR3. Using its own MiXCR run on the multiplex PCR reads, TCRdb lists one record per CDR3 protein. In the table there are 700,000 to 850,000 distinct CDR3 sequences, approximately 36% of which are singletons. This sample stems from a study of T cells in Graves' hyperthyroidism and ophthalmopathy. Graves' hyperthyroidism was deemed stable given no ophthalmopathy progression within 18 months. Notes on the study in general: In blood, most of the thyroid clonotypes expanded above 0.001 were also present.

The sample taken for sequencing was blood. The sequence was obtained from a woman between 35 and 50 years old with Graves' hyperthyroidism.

DNA of the CDR3: TGTGCCAGCAGCGCGGGGAGGGGCGCGGGTGAAGCTTTCTTT. Protein sequence: CASSAGRGAGEAFF. This rearrangement joins TRBV7-2 to TRBJ1-1, with a possible D match to TRBD1 (5 bases). Germline-derived CDR1 and CDR2 are SGHTA and FQGNSA. This CDR3 is 14 amino acids long. Trimming took off 5 bases at V and 7 bases at J, with 17 bases between the two ends. Full variable domain (remainder filled in from reference TRBV7-2 and TRBJ1-1): GAGVSQSPSNKVTEKGKDVELRCDPISGHTALYWYRQSLGQGLEFLIYFQGNSAPDKSGLPSDRFSAERTGGSVSTLTIQRTQQEDSAVYLCASSAGRGAGEAFFGQGTRLTVV.